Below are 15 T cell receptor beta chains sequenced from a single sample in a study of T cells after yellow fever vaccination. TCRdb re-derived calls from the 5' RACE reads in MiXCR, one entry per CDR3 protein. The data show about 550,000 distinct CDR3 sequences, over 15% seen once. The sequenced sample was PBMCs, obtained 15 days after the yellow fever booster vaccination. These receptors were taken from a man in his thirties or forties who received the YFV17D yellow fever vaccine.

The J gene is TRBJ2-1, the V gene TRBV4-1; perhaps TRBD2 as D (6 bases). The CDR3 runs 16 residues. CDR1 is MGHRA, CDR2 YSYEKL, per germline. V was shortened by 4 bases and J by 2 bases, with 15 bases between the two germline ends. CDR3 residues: CASSPSTSRTYNEQFF. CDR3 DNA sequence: TGCGCCAGCAGCCCCTCAACTAGCAGAACCTACAATGAGCAGTTCTTC.

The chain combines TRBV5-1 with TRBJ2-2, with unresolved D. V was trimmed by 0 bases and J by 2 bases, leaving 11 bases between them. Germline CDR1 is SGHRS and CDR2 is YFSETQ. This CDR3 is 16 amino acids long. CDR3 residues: CASSLDRHSNTGELFF. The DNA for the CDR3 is TGCGCCAGCAGCTTGGACAGACATAGCAACACCGGGGAGCTGTTTTTT.

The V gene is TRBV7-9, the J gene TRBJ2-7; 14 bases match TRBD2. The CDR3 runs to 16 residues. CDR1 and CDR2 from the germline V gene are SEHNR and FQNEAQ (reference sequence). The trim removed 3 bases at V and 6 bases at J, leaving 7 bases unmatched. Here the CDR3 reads CASSFSGLAGVIEQYF. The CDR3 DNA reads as TGTGCCAGCAGCTTCTCGGGACTAGCGGGAGTCATCGAGCAGTACTTC.

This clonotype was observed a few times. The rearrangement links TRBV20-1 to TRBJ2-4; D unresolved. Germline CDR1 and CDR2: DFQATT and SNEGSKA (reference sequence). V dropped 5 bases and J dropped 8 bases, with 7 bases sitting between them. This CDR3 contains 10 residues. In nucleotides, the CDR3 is TGCAGTGCTTATATGGACATTCAGTACTTC. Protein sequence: CSAYMDIQYF.

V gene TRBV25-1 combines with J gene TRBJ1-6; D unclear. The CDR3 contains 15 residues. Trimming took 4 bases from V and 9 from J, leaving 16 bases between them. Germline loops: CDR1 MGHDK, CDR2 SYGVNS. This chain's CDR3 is CASSVARAKGSPLHF. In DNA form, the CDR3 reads TGTGCCAGCAGTGTCGCAAGAGCTAAAGGTTCACCCCTCCACTTT.

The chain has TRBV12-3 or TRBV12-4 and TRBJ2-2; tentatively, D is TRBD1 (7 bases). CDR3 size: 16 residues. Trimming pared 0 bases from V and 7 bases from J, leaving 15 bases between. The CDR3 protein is CASSLAVAGGFGELFF. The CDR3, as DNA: TGTGCCAGCAGTTTAGCGGTGGCAGGGGGGTTCGGGGAGCTGTTTTTT.

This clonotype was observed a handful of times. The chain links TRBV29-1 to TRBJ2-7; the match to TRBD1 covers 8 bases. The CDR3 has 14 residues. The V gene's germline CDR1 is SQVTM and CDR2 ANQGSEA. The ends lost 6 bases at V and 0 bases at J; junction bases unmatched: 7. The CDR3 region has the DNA TGCAGCGTCTCAGGCGGGACAGGCTCCTACGAGCAGTACTTC. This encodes CSVSGGTGSYEQYF.

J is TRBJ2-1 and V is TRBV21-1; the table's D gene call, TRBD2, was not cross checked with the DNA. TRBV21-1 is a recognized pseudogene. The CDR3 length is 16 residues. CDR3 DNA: TGTGCCAGCAGCAGTACTAGCGCCCGACTTCACAATGAGCAGTTCTTC. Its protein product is CASSSTSARLHNEQFF.

The CDR3 DNA reads as TGTGCCAGCAGCCGCGGGGGCGACGGGGAGCAGTACTTC. It encodes CASSRGGDGEQYF. The chain uses TRBV12-3 or TRBV12-4 and TRBJ2-7; D perhaps matches TRBD2 (7 bases). The CDR3 runs 13 residues. Trimming pared 6 bases from V and 7 bases from J, leaving 16 bases between.

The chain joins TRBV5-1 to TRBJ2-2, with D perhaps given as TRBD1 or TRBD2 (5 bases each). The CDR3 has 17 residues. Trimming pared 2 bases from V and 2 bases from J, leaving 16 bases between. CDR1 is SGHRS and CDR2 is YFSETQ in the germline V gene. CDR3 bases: TGCGCCAGCAGCTTCGGGGCCGGGACGGTCAACACCGGGGAGCTGTTTTTT. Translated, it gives CASSFGAGTVNTGELFF.

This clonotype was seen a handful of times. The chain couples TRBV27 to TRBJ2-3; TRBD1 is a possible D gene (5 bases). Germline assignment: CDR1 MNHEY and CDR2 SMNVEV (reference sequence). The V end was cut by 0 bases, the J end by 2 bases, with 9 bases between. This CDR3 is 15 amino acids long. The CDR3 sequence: CASSLSGQTTDTQYF. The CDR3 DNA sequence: TGTGCCAGCAGTTTATCGGGGCAGACCACAGATACGCAGTATTTT.

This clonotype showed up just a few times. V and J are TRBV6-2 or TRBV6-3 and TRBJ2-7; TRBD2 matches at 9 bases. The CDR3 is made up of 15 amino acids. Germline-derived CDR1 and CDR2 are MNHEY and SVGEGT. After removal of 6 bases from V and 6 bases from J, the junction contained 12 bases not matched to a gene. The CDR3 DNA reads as TGTGCCAGCAGGAACACCGGGACTAGCTACACCGAGCAGTACTTC. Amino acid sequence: CASRNTGTSYTEQYF.

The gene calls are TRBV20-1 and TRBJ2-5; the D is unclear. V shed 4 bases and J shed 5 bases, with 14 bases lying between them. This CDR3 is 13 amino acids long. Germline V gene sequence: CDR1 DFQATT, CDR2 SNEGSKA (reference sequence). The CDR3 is CSAKMDSRETQYF. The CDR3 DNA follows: TGCAGTGCTAAGATGGATTCGAGGGAGACCCAGTACTTC.

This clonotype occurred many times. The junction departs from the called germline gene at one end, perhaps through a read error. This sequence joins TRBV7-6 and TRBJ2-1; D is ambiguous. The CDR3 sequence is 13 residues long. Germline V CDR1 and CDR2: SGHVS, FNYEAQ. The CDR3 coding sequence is TGTGCCAGCAGTTTAGGCAGGAACAATGAGCAGTTCTTC. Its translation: CASSLGRNNEQFF.

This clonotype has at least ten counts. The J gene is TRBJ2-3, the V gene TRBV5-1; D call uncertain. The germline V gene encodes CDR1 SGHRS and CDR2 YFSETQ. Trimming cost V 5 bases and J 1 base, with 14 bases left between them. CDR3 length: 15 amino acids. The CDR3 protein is CASRESVLGTDTQYF. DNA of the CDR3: TGCGCCAGCAGAGAGAGCGTGCTTGGCACAGATACGCAGTATTTT.